The present T cell receptor (beta chain) was sequenced within a study of blood T cell repertoires in COVID-19. Study at large: Acute and convalescent COVID-19 specimens originated in the United States, Italy and Spain. The analysed material was cDNA or gDNA that came from T cells, B-cell-depleted T cells, or PBMCs.

Assay: immunoSEQ multiplex PCR; the TCRdb copy retains only in-frame clones and omits some. The sample consists of about 170,000 clones, more than 65% of them appearing once. Trimming removed 0 bases from V and 3 bases from J, with 9 bases in between. CDR1 is MNHNY and CDR2 is SVGAGI in the germline V gene (reference sequence). The CDR3 is 15 residues long. This chain links TRBV6-6 with TRBJ2-1, with TRBD2 as a possible D gene (5 bases). The sequence was obtained from a woman of 80 years or more with active or convalescent COVID-19. Sequencing used peripheral blood. For the CDR3, the DNA is TGTGCCAGCAGTTACTCGTCTACTAGCTACAATGAGCAGTTCTTC. This translates into CASSYSSTSYNEQFF.